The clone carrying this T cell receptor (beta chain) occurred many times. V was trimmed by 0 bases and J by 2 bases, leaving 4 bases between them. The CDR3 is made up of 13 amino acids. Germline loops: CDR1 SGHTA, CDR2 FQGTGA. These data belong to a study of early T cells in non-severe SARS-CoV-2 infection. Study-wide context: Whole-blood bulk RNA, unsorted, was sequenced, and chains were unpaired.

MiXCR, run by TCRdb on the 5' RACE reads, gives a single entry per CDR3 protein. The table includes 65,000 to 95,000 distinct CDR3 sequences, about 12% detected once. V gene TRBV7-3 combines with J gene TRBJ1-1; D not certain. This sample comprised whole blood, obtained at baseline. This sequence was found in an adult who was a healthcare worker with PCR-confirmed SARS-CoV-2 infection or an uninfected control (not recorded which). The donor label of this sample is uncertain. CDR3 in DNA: TGTGCCAGCAGCTTAACCCAAAACACTGAAGCTTTCTTT. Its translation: CASSLTQNTEAFF.